This note documents a single T cell receptor (beta chain) sequence. The antigen it binds to is not known. One base away there is no much larger clone; base qualities are not given. These data come from a study of type 1 regulatory T cells (dated by TCRdb to the early 2020s). About the investigation overall: The study characterized an in vitro protocol that generated a Tr1-enriched, alloantigen-specific CD4 T cell product named T-allo10. T-allo10 was being evaluated clinically in patients with hematological malignancies who were receiving allogeneic hematopoietic stem cell transplantation.

What the study reported, not specific to this receptor: A more restricted TCR repertoire was observed in Tr1 cells than in non-Tr1 cells, and this restriction was interpreted in the study as alloantigen-induced clonal expansion.

The CDR3 runs 15 amino acids, cysteine and phenylalanine included. Only the CDR3 DNA is retained, 45 bases long and in frame from the first base. V is reduced by 6 bases and J by 2 bases, leaving a spacing of 17 bases between them. The data were produced on an Illumina MiSeq. The raw public reads went through TCRdb reprocessing: fastp at Q25, MiXCR clone calling, in-frame beta chains kept. Rows matching on CDR3 protein sequence are summarized as one entry with the most common DNA and genes. For this sample there are just under 65,000 distinct CDR3 sequences; around 49% appear just once. Of the sample, about 2.1% falls within the top ten clones.

Rearrangement joined TRBV12-3 or TRBV12-4 to TRBJ2-7; the best D guess is TRBD2, with 6 bases matching. This TCR came from a human donor in good health. The sequenced material came from cultured non-Tr1 T cells, either the whole culture or a sorted T cell fraction (not recorded which). In the paper's terms, the cell subset or site label means: non-Tr1 population from the T-allo10 product. The DNA sequence follows: TGTGCCAGCAGACATACCGGGACTGGCACCTACGAGCAGTACTTC. It translates to CASRHTGTGTYEQYF.